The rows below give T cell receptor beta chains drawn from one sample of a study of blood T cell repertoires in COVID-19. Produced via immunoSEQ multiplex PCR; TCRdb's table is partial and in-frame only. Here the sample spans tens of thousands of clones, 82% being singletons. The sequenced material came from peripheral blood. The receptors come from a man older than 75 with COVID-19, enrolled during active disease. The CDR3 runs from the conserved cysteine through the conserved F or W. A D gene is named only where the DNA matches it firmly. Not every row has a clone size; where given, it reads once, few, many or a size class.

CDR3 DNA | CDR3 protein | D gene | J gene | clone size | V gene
TGTGCCAGCAGTAAGACAGCACAGGTGAATTCACCCCTCCACTTT | CASSKTAQVNSPLHF | . | TRBJ1-6 | . | TRBV2
TGCGCCAGCAGATTGGGACTTTCGACAGATACGCAGTATTTT | CASRLGLSTDTQYF | . | TRBJ2-3 | . | TRBV5-1
TGCAGCGTTGAAGAGTTGCCGGACACTGAAGCTTTCTTT | CSVEELPDTEAFF | . | TRBJ1-1 | few | TRBV29-1
TGTGCCAGCAGTGAGGACTACTTAATCTCTGGGGCCAACGTCCTGACTTTC | CASSEDYLISGANVLTF | . | TRBJ2-6 | . | TRBV6-4
TGTGCCAGCAGCCCCGAACCCCTCCTCTCCCAGGCGGAGCTGTTTTTT | CASSPEPLLSQAELFF | . | TRBJ2-2 | . | TRBV27
TGTGCCACCAGCAGAAGGACAGAACCCTATGGCTACACCTTC | CATSRRTEPYGYTF | . | TRBJ1-2 | once | TRBV15
TGTGCCAGCAGCGTGGCGGCTAATGAAAAACTGTTTTTT | CASSVAANEKLFF | . | TRBJ1-4 | once | TRBV9
TGCGCCAGCAGCTTGGATGGACAGAGTAGTCAGCCCCAGCATTTT | CASSLDGQSSQPQHF | . | TRBJ1-5 | . | TRBV5-1
TGCGCCAGCAGCAGAGGGAATGGCTACACCTTC | CASSRGNGYTF | . | TRBJ1-2 | . | TRBV4-3
TGTGCCAGCAGCTCCCCCCGAGGGGGAACCTACAATGAGCAGTTCTTC | CASSSPRGGTYNEQFF | . | TRBJ2-1 | . | TRBV5-4
TGTGCCAGCAGTTTCCCCGGACAGTTTGTGAGCAATGAGCAGTTCTTC | CASSFPGQFVSNEQFF | . | TRBJ2-1 | . | TRBV28
TGTGCCAGCAGCTTCCCGGGACAGGGGGCTGGGACTGAAGCTTTCTTT | CASSFPGQGAGTEAFF | TRBD1 | TRBJ1-1 | once | TRBV7-2
TGTGCCAGCCCGGGATTCAGGGGAAAAACTGAAGCTTTCTTT | CASPGFRGKTEAFF | . | TRBJ1-1 | . | TRBV21-1
TGTGCCATCAGTGAGGGTAGCGGATACAATGAGCAGTTCTTC | CAISEGSGYNEQFF | . | TRBJ2-1 | . | TRBV10-3
TGTGCCAGCAGTTACTCGAACGGTTATGGCTACACCTTC | CASSYSNGYGYTF | . | TRBJ1-2 | . | TRBV6-6
TGTGCCAGCACCTCTCCAATAGGGGTGGGTGGAAACACCATATATTTT | CASTSPIGVGGNTIYF | . | TRBJ1-3 | . | TRBV11-2
TGTGCCAGCAGTTTCAGAGGGGAGCAGTACTTC | CASSFRGEQYF | . | TRBJ2-7 | . | TRBV12-3/TRBV12-4
TGCGCCAGCAGCTGGGAGGCTAGCCAAGAGACCCAGTACTTC | CASSWEASQETQYF | . | TRBJ2-5 | . | TRBV5-1
TGTGCCAGCAGTGGAACAGGGGTTACTGGAAACACCATATATTTT | CASSGTGVTGNTIYF | TRBD1 | TRBJ1-3 | few | TRBV6-6
TGTGCCAGCAATATACTAGCGGGAAATACGCAGTATTTT | CASNILAGNTQYF | TRBD2 | TRBJ2-3 | . | TRBV28
TGTGCCAGCAGCGCCGGCGGGCCCCCAGGCTACAATGAGCAGTTCTTC | CASSAGGPPGYNEQFF | . | TRBJ2-1 | . | TRBV9
TGCGCCAGCAGCTCCTCAGATGCAACTAATGAAAAACTGTTTTTT | CASSSSDATNEKLFF | . | TRBJ1-4 | once | TRBV5-1
TGTGCCAGCAGCCGACTGCACTCCTATAATTCACCCCTCCACTTT | CASSRLHSYNSPLHF | . | TRBJ1-6 | once | TRBV3-1/TRBV3-2
TGTGCCAGCAGCTCCATATGGACAGACCAAGAGACCCAGTACTTC | CASSSIWTDQETQYF | . | TRBJ2-5 | . | TRBV11-2
TGTGCCAGCAGTGGTCAGCGGGGTAGGGATGAGCAGTTCTTC | CASSGQRGRDEQFF | TRBD2 | TRBJ2-1 | . | TRBV2
TGTGCCAGCAGTCAAACCGGTTTCGGGGCTTTCTTT | CASSQTGFGAFF | . | TRBJ1-1 | . | TRBV7-9
TGTGCCTGGAGTGTGGGGGGGCCGTCGGGCGGGGAGCTGTTTTTT | CAWSVGGPSGGELFF | . | TRBJ2-2 | . | TRBV30
TGTGCCAGCAGCCTCACGATCAGGGCTGAAAAACTGTTTTTT | CASSLTIRAEKLFF | . | TRBJ1-4 | . | TRBV27
TGCGCCAGCAGCCCCCGGGAGGGTCGGGACGGGGAGCTGTTTTTT | CASSPREGRDGELFF | TRBD2 | TRBJ2-2 | . | TRBV4-3
TGTGCCAGCAGCTCCTTCCAGGGAATCTATGGCTACACCTTC | CASSSFQGIYGYTF | . | TRBJ1-2 | . | TRBV13
TGTGCCAGCAGTGAAATAGCAAGACAGATCACAGATACGCAGTATTTT | CASSEIARQITDTQYF | . | TRBJ2-3 | . | TRBV6-1
TGTGCCAGCAGCTTGGTGGGAGCAGGCTCTGGAAACACCATATATTTT | CASSLVGAGSGNTIYF | . | TRBJ1-3 | . | TRBV5-4
TGTGCCAGCAGCCAAGAGGGGGGGACAGGGACCTACGAGCAGTACTTC | CASSQEGGTGTYEQYF | TRBD1 | TRBJ2-7 | . | TRBV3-1/TRBV3-2
TGTGCCAGCAGCCCGAGCCCGGGGGGACATCAGCCCCAGCATTTT | CASSPSPGGHQPQHF | . | TRBJ1-5 | . | TRBV3-1/TRBV3-2
TGTGCCACCAGTGACCGACACCTCACAGGGGGCAACTATGGCTACACCTTC | CATSDRHLTGGNYGYTF | TRBD1 | TRBJ1-2 | . | TRBV24-1
TGTGCCAGCAGGGGGACAGTAGGGGACAATCAGCCCCAGCATTTT | CASRGTVGDNQPQHF | TRBD1 | TRBJ1-5 | . | TRBV28
TGTGCCAGCAGCTCCCGAGAGACCCAGTACTTC | CASSSRETQYF | . | TRBJ2-5 | . | TRBV11-2
TGTGCCAGCAGCTCGGGGAACGAGCAGTACTTC | CASSSGNEQYF | . | TRBJ2-7 | . | TRBV7-9
TGTGCCAGCAGCTTCGACTCAGGGACAGGGACCGGGGAGCTGTTTTTT | CASSFDSGTGTGELFF | TRBD1 | TRBJ2-2 | . | TRBV7-8
TGTGCCAGCAGTTTAGGGGGGGCAGGGGAAAAACTGTTTTTT | CASSLGGAGEKLFF | . | TRBJ1-4 | . | TRBV27
TGTGTCACAAAGACAGGCTCCGGCGAGCAGTACTTC | CVTKTGSGEQYF | . | TRBJ2-7 | . | TRBV2
TGTGCCAGCAGCGATCTAGCCCAAAATGAGCAGTTCTTC | CASSDLAQNEQFF | . | TRBJ2-1 | . | TRBV7-9
TGTGCCAGCATCCTTGGGGGGGCCTATAATTCACCCCTCCACTTT | CASILGGAYNSPLHF | . | TRBJ1-6 | . | TRBV28
TGTGCCAGCACCCGAGCGGGAGGGGTCAATGAGCAGTTCTTC | CASTRAGGVNEQFF | TRBD2 | TRBJ2-1 | . | TRBV7-9
TGTGCCAGTTCAGTTCCCTCTGGGGCCAACGTCCTGACTTTC | CASSVPSGANVLTF | . | TRBJ2-6 | . | TRBV19
TGTGCCAGTAGTATGTCCCCTGTCGAGGAGACCCAGTACTTC | CASSMSPVEETQYF | . | TRBJ2-5 | few | TRBV19